These 23 T cell receptor beta chains originate from one sample sequenced in a study of patients and donors after allogeneic stem cell transplantation. TCRdb analysed the RT-PCR reads with MiXCR anew, one entry per CDR3 protein. This sample has more than 850,000 distinct CDR3 sequences; roughly 17% occur once, and the top ten carry 6%. The sample consisted of blood, either unsorted or a sorted T cell fraction (not recorded which). The receptors shown here come from a human donor who was either an allogeneic HSCT recipient or a stem cell or donor lymphocyte infusion donor (not recorded which). It is not recorded whose cells these are; they may come from a transplant donor.

The rearrangement joins TRBV27 to TRBJ1-6, with 7 positions matching TRBD1. Losses at the gene ends were 6 bases for V and 9 bases for J; bases not matched to a gene: 11. CDR1 MNHEY and CDR2 SMNVEV come from the germline V gene (reference sequence). The CDR3 runs 15 residues. As DNA, the CDR3 is TGTGCCAGCAGATACGACAGGGCCAGCGGTTCACCCCTCCACTTT. Residues: CASRYDRASGSPLHF.

The chain has TRBV2 and TRBJ1-2; D not resolved. Trimming removed 9 bases from V and 0 bases from J, with 8 bases in between. The germline CDR1 and CDR2 sequences are SNHLY and FYNNEI. The CDR3 contains 12 residues. Written as DNA, the CDR3 is TGTGCCAGTGACCGCCCTAACTATGGCTACACCTTC. It encodes CASDRPNYGYTF.

This clonotype showed up many times. The chain recombines TRBV12-3 or TRBV12-4 with TRBJ1-2; TRBD1 matches at 11 bases. CDR3 length: 14 residues. V was clipped by 5 bases and J by 8 bases; unmatched bases: 7. CDR3 protein: CASSQPGTGGGYTF. CDR3 in DNA: TGTGCCAGCAGTCAACCCGGGACAGGGGGAGGCTACACCTTC.

This clonotype was seen ten or more times. The chain links TRBV12-3 or TRBV12-4 to TRBJ2-2; 8 bases are shared with TRBD1. V was clipped by 5 bases and J by 1 base; unmatched bases: 6. The CDR3 is 16 amino acids. This chain's CDR3 is CASSLGQGGNTGELFF. CDR3 nucleotides: TGTGCCAGCAGTCTAGGACAGGGCGGGAACACCGGGGAGCTGTTTTTT.

This clonotype was observed a few times. The chain links TRBV5-5 to TRBJ2-7; 7 nucleotides match TRBD2. The CDR3 sequence is 16 residues long. CDR1 and CDR2 from the germline V gene are SGHKS and YYEKEE (reference sequence). The ends lost 0 bases at V and 3 bases at J; junction bases unmatched: 9. The CDR3 sequence: CASSLEAREIIYEQYF. CDR3 nucleotide sequence: TGTGCCAGCAGCTTGGAGGCGCGGGAGATCATCTACGAGCAGTACTTC. Full variable domain (remainder filled in from reference TRBV5-5 and TRBJ2-7): DAGVTQSPTHLIKTRGQQVTLRCSPISGHKSVSWYQQVLGQGPQFIFQYYEKEERGRGNFPDRFSARQFPNYSSELNVNALLLGDSALYLCASSLEAREIIYEQYFGPGTRLTVT.

This clonotype has just a few counts. The gene calls are TRBV20-1 and TRBJ2-3; D might be TRBD1 (5 bases). The CDR3 covers 14 residues. The V and J ends lost 5 bases and 7 bases respectively, with 19 bases between them. In germline, CDR1 is DFQATT, CDR2 SNEGSKA (reference sequence). DNA for the CDR3: TGCAGTGCTCTCTCGACAGTGGTAATGAATACGCAGTATTTT. Translation: CSALSTVVMNTQYF.

The V gene is TRBV7-3, the J gene TRBJ2-1; 8 positions agree with TRBD1. The CDR3 is made up of 18 amino acids. Per the germline V gene, CDR1 is SGHTA and CDR2 is FQGTGA. V was pared by 3 bases and J by 6 bases, with 16 bases of the junction left unmatched. The CDR3 DNA sequence: TGTGCCAGCAGCTTGGCGGGCAGGGGGCCCGGGTGGGGCAATGAGCAGTTCTTC. Its protein product is CASSLAGRGPGWGNEQFF.

The rearrangement joins TRBV7-3 to TRBJ1-6; no reliable D call. This CDR3 is 13 amino acids long. V gave up 5 bases and J gave up 10 bases, with 12 bases separating them. Per the germline V gene, CDR1 is SGHTA and CDR2 is FQGTGA. This CDR3 reads CASSPRENSPLHF. CDR3 DNA: TGTGCCAGCAGCCCACGTGAGAACTCACCCCTCCACTTT.

J is TRBJ2-1 and V is TRBV12-3 or TRBV12-4, with TRBD2 matching over 13 bases. J was trimmed by 4 bases and V by 6 bases; bases with no gene match: 3. CDR3 size: 15 residues. The CDR3 DNA sequence: TGTGCCAGCAGCTGGACTAGCGGGAGATACAATGAGCAGTTCTTC. Protein product: CASSWTSGRYNEQFF.

The chain recombines TRBV20-1 with TRBJ1-2; tentatively, D is TRBD1 (5 bases). Trimming stripped 7 bases from V and 8 bases from J, with 11 bases between. The CDR3 has 10 residues. Per the germline V gene, CDR1 is DFQATT and CDR2 is SNEGSKA (reference sequence). The CDR3 coding sequence is TGCAGTGATTCGGGGGACGGCTACACCTTC. This encodes CSDSGDGYTF.

This clonotype came up a few times. V and J are TRBV4-3 and TRBJ1-1; TRBD1 matches 7 bases. The ends lost 0 bases at V and 1 base at J; junction bases unmatched: 5. This CDR3 has 16 residues. Germline values: CDR1 LGHNA, CDR2 YSLEER. The CDR3 loop reads CASSQDRAGGNTEAFF. DNA for the CDR3: TGCGCCAGCAGCCAAGATCGGGCAGGGGGGAACACTGAAGCTTTCTTT.

This clonotype was picked up a small number of times. This chain links TRBV7-9 with TRBJ2-2; TRBD2 is a possible D gene (5 bases). The CDR3 runs to 14 residues. The V gene lost 3 bases and the J gene lost 7 bases, with 12 bases spanning the gap. Germline assignment: CDR1 SEHNR and CDR2 FQNEAQ (reference sequence). CDR3 loop: CASSFIREHGELFF. The CDR3 DNA sequence: TGTGCCAGCAGCTTCATTCGGGAACACGGGGAGCTGTTTTTT.

V is TRBV7-8 and J is TRBJ2-7; 7 positions agree with TRBD2. Germline loops: CDR1 SGHVS, CDR2 FQNEAQ. The CDR3 sequence is 15 residues long. The V segment lost 1 base and the J segment 4 bases; nucleotides outside the gene matches: 7. CDR3 coding DNA: TGTGCCAGCAGCTTAGAACGGGGGGATTTGTACGAGCAGTACTTC. It specifies CASSLERGDLYEQYF.

This chain links TRBV4-3 with TRBJ2-1; 9 bases match TRBD2. V dropped 0 bases and J dropped 7; count of bases not matched to a gene: 4. Germline CDR1 reads LGHNA; CDR2 reads YSLEER. This CDR3 is built from 15 residues. The DNA for the CDR3 is TGCGCCAGCAGCCAAGAGGCTAGCGGGGCGAATGAGCAGTTCTTC. As protein: CASSQEASGANEQFF.

This sequence joins TRBV9 and TRBJ2-2; D perhaps matches TRBD2 (5 bases). The V and J ends lost 3 bases and 6 bases respectively, with 12 bases between them. The CDR3 sequence is 14 residues long. Germline CDR1 reads SGDLS; CDR2 reads YYNGEE. The chain's CDR3 is CASSARRPAGELFF. CDR3 in DNA: TGTGCCAGCAGCGCACGGAGGCCGGCCGGGGAGCTGTTTTTT.

This clonotype was observed once. The CDR3 protein is CAWSGPANYGYTF. The CDR3 nucleotides are TGTGCCTGGAGCGGCCCGGCTAACTATGGCTACACCTTC. The genes are TRBV30 and TRBJ1-2; D is unclear. The V gene's germline CDR1 is GTSNPN and CDR2 SVGIG (reference sequence). The length of the CDR3 is 13 residues. Trimming cost V 3 bases and J 0 bases, with 8 bases left between them.

The V call is TRBV20-1, the J call TRBJ1-2, with unresolved D. V lost 1 base, J lost 5 bases, and 20 bases lay in between. The CDR3 extends over 16 amino acids. Germline V gives CDR1 DFQATT, CDR2 SNEGSKA (reference sequence). CDR3 coding DNA: TGCAGTGCTAGAGTTAAGGAGCCTACGTTCCCTTATGGCTACACCTTC. Its translation is CSARVKEPTFPYGYTF.

This clonotype was observed a handful of times. The chain has TRBV18 and TRBJ1-1, with 7 bases matching TRBD1. With V trimmed by 1 base and J by 2 bases, 4 bases remained unmatched. This CDR3 has 15 amino acids. In germline, CDR1 is KGHSH, CDR2 LQKENI. CDR3 amino acids: CASSPQTGVNTEAFF. CDR3 nucleotide sequence: TGTGCCAGCTCACCACAAACAGGGGTAAACACTGAAGCTTTCTTT.

In this sample, this clonotype turned up a few times. The genes are TRBV24-1 and TRBJ2-3; a possible D gene is TRBD2 (6 bases). Trimming cost V 5 bases and J 0 bases, with 17 bases left between them. CDR3 length: 17 amino acids. Germline V gene sequence: CDR1 KGHDR, CDR2 SFDVKD. CDR3 loop: CATSVRDWRTSTDTQYF. CDR3 in DNA: TGTGCCACCAGTGTGCGGGACTGGCGAACTAGCACAGATACGCAGTATTTT.

This clonotype has more than one count but fewer than ten. J is TRBJ2-7 and V is TRBV27; TRBD1 matches 7 bases. Germline assignment: CDR1 MNHEY and CDR2 SMNVEV (reference sequence). After removal of 6 bases from V and 4 bases from J, the junction contained 12 bases not matched to a gene. The CDR3 length is 15 residues. The CDR3 DNA sequence: TGTGCCAGCAGCTTTAGTTGGACAGGAGGTTACGAGCAGTACTTC. This encodes CASSFSWTGGYEQYF.

This chain connects TRBV11-3 to TRBJ2-1; D not resolved. With 4 bases removed from V and 6 bases from J, the gap between germline ends came to 10 bases. Per germline, CDR1 SGHNT and CDR2 YENEEA. The CDR3 is 13 residues long. The CDR3 loop is CASSSGPLNEQFF. CDR3 coding DNA: TGTGCCAGCAGCTCCGGACCCCTCAATGAGCAGTTCTTC.

This clonotype was picked up one time. This chain connects TRBV6-2 or TRBV6-3 to TRBJ1-1; D gene uncertain. The V gene lost 3 bases and the J gene lost 1 base, with 9 bases spanning the gap. CDR1 MNHEY and CDR2 SVGEGT come from the germline V gene. The CDR3 has 14 amino acids. The DNA for the CDR3 is TGTGCCAGCAGTTATAGACGGTCGAACACTGAAGCTTTCTTT. As protein: CASSYRRSNTEAFF.

This clonotype has a count of ten or more. The rearrangement links TRBV24-1 to TRBJ2-2, with D uncertain. CDR1 and CDR2 (germline): KGHDR, SFDVKD. V was trimmed by 3 bases and J by 2 bases, leaving 6 bases between them. The CDR3 is made up of 14 amino acids. For the CDR3, the DNA is TGTGCCACCAGTGATACGGGTAACACCGGGGAGCTGTTTTTT. Amino acid sequence: CATSDTGNTGELFF.